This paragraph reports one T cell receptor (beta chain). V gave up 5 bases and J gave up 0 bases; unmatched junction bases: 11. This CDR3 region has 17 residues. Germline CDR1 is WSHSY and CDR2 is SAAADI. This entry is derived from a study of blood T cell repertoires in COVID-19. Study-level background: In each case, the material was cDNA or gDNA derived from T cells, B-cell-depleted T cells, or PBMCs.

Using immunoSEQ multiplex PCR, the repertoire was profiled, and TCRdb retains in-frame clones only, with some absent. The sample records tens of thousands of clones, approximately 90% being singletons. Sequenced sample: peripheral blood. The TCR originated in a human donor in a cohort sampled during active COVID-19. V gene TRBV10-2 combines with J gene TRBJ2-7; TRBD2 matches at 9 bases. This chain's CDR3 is CASSRVSGSVLSYEQYF. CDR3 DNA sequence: TGCGCCAGCAGTCGGGTTAGCGGGAGCGTCCTCTCCTACGAGCAGTACTTC.